These 26 T cell receptor beta chains were all obtained from the same sample, sequenced in a study of blood T cell repertoires in COVID-19. The table came from immunoSEQ multiplex PCR; TCRdb's copy has only in-frame clones and leaves some out. This sample has 80,000 to 100,000 clones, with 75% to 85% found just once. Sequenced sample: peripheral blood. The receptors here all came from a woman in her 70s with acute or convalescent COVID-19.

The chain employs TRBV24-1 and TRBJ2-2; no clear D. The CDR3 runs to 16 residues. Looked up from germline, CDR1 is KGHDR and CDR2 is SFDVKD. V gave up 1 base and J gave up 0 bases, with 8 bases separating them. The CDR3 here is CATSDFAGANTGELFF. The DNA of the CDR3 is TGTGCCACCAGTGATTTCGCAGGCGCGAACACCGGGGAGCTGTTTTTT.

The sample holds a few counts of this clone. This chain uses TRBV5-1 with TRBJ1-3, with D maybe TRBD1 (5 bases). The CDR3 is 16 residues long. The V gene's germline CDR1 is SGHRS and CDR2 YFSETQ. V was clipped by 0 bases and J by 1 base, with 11 bases between them. The CDR3 sequence is CASSLAGQGSGNTIYF. The CDR3, as DNA: TGCGCCAGCAGCTTGGCCGGACAAGGATCTGGAAACACCATATATTTT.

This rearrangement joins TRBV4-3 to TRBJ1-2; 8 bases are shared with TRBD1. CDR1 and CDR2 (germline): LGHNA, YSLEER. Losses at the gene ends were 0 bases for V and 7 bases for J; bases not matched to a gene: 10. CDR3 length equals 16 residues. CDR3 sequence (DNA): TGCGCCAGCAGCCAAGATTATTGGACAGGGACTTCTGGCTACACCTTC. Translated: CASSQDYWTGTSGYTF.

The rearrangement joins TRBV19 to TRBJ2-2, with unresolved D. Germline CDR1 LNHDA, CDR2 SQIVND (reference sequence). The CDR3 covers 12 residues. Between the trimmed V and J ends, which lost 5 bases and 7 bases, there was a span of 8 bases. This CDR3 reads CASSPLYGELFF. Written as DNA, the CDR3 is TGTGCCAGTAGTCCTCTATACGGGGAGCTGTTTTTT.

The gene calls are TRBV5-1 and TRBJ2-7; 9 nucleotides align to TRBD1. Trimming at V came to 4 bases and at J to 5 bases, leaving 7 bases not matched to a gene. The CDR3 loop spans 14 amino acids. Germline V lookup: CDR1 SGHRS, CDR2 YFSETQ. CDR3 loop: CASSLGQGSHEQYF. The CDR3 DNA sequence: TGCGCCAGCAGCCTCGGACAGGGGTCCCACGAGCAGTACTTC.

This clone was detected a few times. The chain has TRBV9 and TRBJ2-5, with 8 bases lining up with TRBD2. The length of the CDR3 is 16 residues. CDR1 and CDR2 from the germline V gene are SGDLS and YYNGEE. V trimming: 0 bases; J trimming: 1 base; junction bases outside the gene matches: 5. CDR3 nucleotides: TGTGCCAGCAGCGTAGCTACAAGCGGGGGCCAAGAGACCCAGTACTTC. This codes for CASSVATSGGQETQYF.

The chain uses TRBV4-1 and TRBJ2-4, with 7 nucleotides matching TRBD1. The CDR3 spans 17 residues. Germline V gene data show CDR1 as MGHRA and CDR2 as YSYEKL. The junction had 5 bases not matched to a gene; V was cut back by 0 bases and J by 0 bases. The CDR3, as DNA: TGCGCCAGCAGCCAAGATTTCGGGACAGTAGCCAAAAACATTCAGTACTTC. This codes for CASSQDFGTVAKNIQYF.

The chain has TRBV12-3 or TRBV12-4 and TRBJ1-2, with 9 bases identical to TRBD1. This CDR3 spans 13 amino acids. J lost 7 bases, V lost 3 bases, and 3 bases had no gene match. CDR3: CASSFKQGAGYTF. The CDR3 DNA reads TGTGCCAGCAGTTTTAAACAGGGGGCTGGCTACACCTTC.

The rearrangement links TRBV3-1 (or the pseudogene TRBV3-2) to TRBJ1-4; tentatively, D is TRBD1 (6 bases). This CDR3 has 16 amino acids. V lost 2 bases and J lost 4, with 14 bases in between. The V gene's germline CDR1 is LGHDT and CDR2 YNNKEL (reference sequence). CDR3 bases: TGTGCCAGCAGCCAATTATCGGGACAACTTAATGAAAAACTGTTTTTT. Encoded protein: CASSQLSGQLNEKLFF.

This clone was seen a handful of times. The chain links TRBV3-1 (or the pseudogene TRBV3-2) to TRBJ2-1; D is undetermined. The germline gives CDR1 LGHDT, CDR2 YNNKEL (reference sequence). With 0 bases removed from V and 8 bases from J, the gap between germline ends came to 5 bases. This CDR3 is 12 amino acids long. CDR3 sequence reads: CASSQDGDEQFF. For the CDR3, the DNA is TGTGCCAGCAGCCAAGATGGAGATGAGCAGTTCTTC.

This rearrangement joins TRBV14 to TRBJ1-4; TRBD1 agrees at 7 bases. The germline V gene encodes CDR1 SGHDN and CDR2 FVKESK. This CDR3 contains 15 residues. J was trimmed by 3 bases and V by 4 bases; bases with no gene match: 5. The CDR3 DNA reads TGTGCCAGCAGCCGAAACAGGGGCGCTAATGAAAAACTGTTTTTT. Its translation: CASSRNRGANEKLFF. Filled out from reference TRBV14 and TRBJ1-4, the complete variable domain reads EAGVTQFPSHSVIEKGQTVTLRCDPISGHDNLYWYRRVMGKEIKFLLHFVKESKQDESGMPNNRFLAERTGGTYSTLKVQPAELEDSGVYFCASSRNRGANEKLFFGSGTQLSVL.

J is TRBJ2-1 and V is TRBV10-1, with D perhaps TRBD2 (6 bases). V lost 1 base, J lost 5 bases, and 15 bases lay in between. This CDR3 has 16 residues. Per germline, CDR1 WNHNN and CDR2 SYGVQD (reference sequence). This chain's CDR3 is CASSEWRDLLNNEQFF. In nucleotides, the CDR3 is TGCGCCAGCAGTGAGTGGAGGGACCTATTAAACAATGAGCAGTTCTTC.

The rearrangement joins TRBV11-2 to TRBJ1-2; a weak D match, TRBD1 (6 bases). The CDR3 covers 13 residues. Per the germline V gene, CDR1 is SGHAT and CDR2 is FQNNGV. The V and J ends lost 5 bases and 5 bases respectively, with 12 bases between them. This chain's CDR3 is CASSRDNGYGYTF. CDR3 nucleotides: TGTGCCAGCAGCCGGGACAATGGGTATGGCTACACCTTC.

The chain has TRBV6-6 and TRBJ1-6, with a weak D call TRBD1 (5 bases). Germline lookup yields CDR1 MNHNY and CDR2 SVGAGI (reference sequence). The V and J ends lost 7 bases and 7 bases respectively, with 14 bases between them. The CDR3 is 14 residues long. The CDR3 loop is CASTSGGTNSPLHF. In DNA form, the CDR3 reads TGTGCCAGCACCTCGGGAGGGACCAATTCACCCCTCCACTTT.

This clone was observed a single time. The V and J genes are TRBV5-1 and TRBJ1-1; D unresolved. Germline V lookup: CDR1 SGHRS, CDR2 YFSETQ. The CDR3 has 13 residues. The ends were cut back, 4 bases at V and 0 bases at J, with 7 bases in the middle. CDR3 sequence: CASSPTLNTEAFF. The CDR3 DNA is TGCGCCAGCAGCCCGACTCTGAACACTGAAGCTTTCTTT. The whole variable domain, filled in from reference TRBV5-1 and TRBJ1-1, reads KAGVTQTPRYLIKTRGQQVTLSCSPISGHRSVSWYQQTPGQGLQFLFEYFSETQRNKGNFPGRFSGRQFSNSRSEMNVSTLELGDSALYLCASSPTLNTEAFFGQGTRLTVV.

A few counts support this clone. This CDR3 reads CASSLLRVGYTF. The CDR3 coding sequence is TGTGCCAGCAGTCTCCTCAGGGTTGGCTACACCTTC. The V gene is TRBV28, the J gene TRBJ1-2; the D gene is possibly TRBD1 (5 bases). Germline V gene data show CDR1 as MDHEN and CDR2 as SYDVKM. V was trimmed by 5 bases and J by 7 bases, leaving 11 bases between them. This CDR3 contains 12 residues.

This clone turned up a few times. This rearrangement joins TRBV19 to TRBJ1-1; the match to TRBD1 covers 8 bases. The CDR3 runs 15 residues. Trimming cost V 6 bases and J 0 bases; bases outside gene matches: 6. Germline V gives CDR1 LNHDA, CDR2 SQIVND (reference sequence). The chain's CDR3 is CASRDRAELNTEAFF. CDR3 DNA sequence: TGTGCCAGTAGGGACAGGGCGGAACTGAACACTGAAGCTTTCTTT. The full variable domain, completed using reference TRBV19 and TRBJ1-1, is DGGITQSPKYLFRKEGQNVTLSCEQNLNHDAMYWYRQDPGQGLRLIYYSQIVNDFQKGDIAEGYSVSREKKESFPLTVTSAQKNPTAFYLCASRDRAELNTEAFFGQGTRLTVV.

CDR3 region: CTSSQDKNEQYF. CDR3 sequence (DNA): TGCACCAGCAGCCAAGATAAAAACGAGCAGTACTTC. V and J are TRBV1 and TRBJ2-7; the tabulated D call, TRBD2, remains unverified against the DNA. TRBV1 is deemed a pseudogene. This CDR3 spans 12 amino acids.

This clone was recorded only once. This CDR3 is CASSLSQGLTEAFF. CDR3 sequence (DNA): TGTGCCAGCAGTTTATCCCAGGGTCTCACTGAAGCTTTCTTT. The chain couples TRBV27 to TRBJ1-1; D may be TRBD1 (5 bases). This CDR3 comprises 14 residues. The V gene's germline CDR1 is MNHEY and CDR2 SMNVEV (reference sequence). The ends were cut back, 0 bases at V and 4 bases at J, with 9 bases in the middle.

In this sample, this clone turned up once. This chain uses TRBV6-5 with TRBJ1-6, with TRBD1 matching 8 bases. V gave up 7 bases and J gave up 9 bases; unmatched junction bases: 11. Per germline, CDR1 MNHEY and CDR2 SVGAGI. This CDR3 has 15 residues. The CDR3 protein is CASKIGQGAGSPLHF. The CDR3, as DNA: TGTGCCAGCAAGATTGGACAGGGAGCAGGTTCACCCCTCCACTTT.

J is TRBJ1-5 and V is TRBV6-5, with D possibly being TRBD1 (6 bases). Germline loops: CDR1 MNHEY, CDR2 SVGAGI. The CDR3 covers 13 residues. Trimming took 4 bases from V and 9 from J, leaving 13 bases between them. The CDR3 region is CASSLGRGWPQHF. The CDR3 DNA is TGTGCCAGCAGTTTGGGCAGGGGATGGCCCCAGCATTTT.

The chain couples TRBV19 to TRBJ1-5; D possibly corresponds to TRBD1 (5 bases). V dropped 4 bases and J dropped 1 base, with 17 bases sitting between them. The germline V gene has CDR1 LNHDA and CDR2 SQIVND (reference sequence). There are 17 residues in the CDR3. The CDR3 sequence: CASSTIMGGISNQPQHF. As DNA, the CDR3 is TGTGCCAGTAGTACGATCATGGGGGGGATCAGCAATCAGCCCCAGCATTTT.

The CDR3 coding sequence is TGTGCCAGCAGCATTCAGCGACAGTTCCAAGAGACCCAGTACTTC. Amino acid sequence: CASSIQRQFQETQYF. V usage is TRBV27 and J usage is TRBJ2-5; D is perhaps TRBD1 (5 bases). The V gene lost 6 bases and the J gene lost 1 base, with 15 bases spanning the gap. CDR1 and CDR2 (germline): MNHEY, SMNVEV (reference sequence). This CDR3 has 15 amino acids.

The V and J genes are TRBV6-5 and TRBJ1-1, with 10 bases matching TRBD1. V was pared by 5 bases and J by 6 bases, with 6 bases of the junction left unmatched. Per the germline V gene, CDR1 is MNHEY and CDR2 is SVGAGI. The length of the CDR3 is 14 residues. CDR3 sequence reads: CASSRGQGFAEAFF. The CDR3 coding sequence is TGTGCCAGCAGTCGGGGACAGGGGTTTGCTGAAGCTTTCTTT.

This chain uses TRBV29-1 with TRBJ1-2; a possible D gene is TRBD1 (5 bases). The length of the CDR3 is 13 residues. Between the trimmed V and J ends, which lost 1 base and 6 bases, there was a span of 12 bases. Germline V gives CDR1 SQVTM, CDR2 ANQGSEA. The CDR3 reads CSVEADSVDGYTF. In DNA form, the CDR3 reads TGCAGCGTTGAAGCAGACAGTGTGGATGGCTACACCTTC.

This clone appeared a few times. This chain links TRBV6-2 or TRBV6-3 with TRBJ2-1, with D maybe TRBD2 (6 bases). The V and J ends lost 5 bases and 3 bases respectively, with 20 bases between them. This CDR3 is built from 17 residues. Germline V lookup: CDR1 MNHEY, CDR2 SVGEGT. Here the CDR3 reads CASSARLGRSNYNEQFF. DNA for the CDR3: TGTGCCAGCAGTGCCCGTCTAGGGAGGAGTAACTACAATGAGCAGTTCTTC.